The 5 T cell receptor beta chains below come from one sample, sequenced in a study of blood T cell repertoires in COVID-19. Profiling relied on immunoSEQ multiplex PCR, and the TCRdb table lists in-frame clones only, not all of them. The profile shows some 120,000 clones, around 89% of them singletons. Sequenced sample: peripheral blood. The receptors were gathered from a human donor with acute or convalescent COVID-19. The donor label of this sample is uncertain.

The V gene is TRBV29-1, the J gene TRBJ2-3; 11 bases map to TRBD2. The CDR3 totals 14 residues. The V gene end was trimmed by 5 bases and the J gene end by 1 base; junction bases not matched to a gene: 2. CDR1 is SQVTM and CDR2 is ANQGSEA in the germline V gene. CDR3 bases: TGCAGCGTTAATAGCGGGGGGGGCACAGATACGCAGTATTTT. This translates into CSVNSGGGTDTQYF.

The chain combines TRBV7-2 with TRBJ1-4; D possibly corresponds to TRBD1 (6 bases). CDR3 length: 13 amino acids. V was clipped by 2 bases and J by 8 bases, with 9 bases between them. The germline V gene encodes CDR1 SGHTA and CDR2 FQGNSA. Here the CDR3 DNA reads TGTGCCAGCAGCTTAAGGCAGGGGGAAAAACTGTTTTTT. Encoded protein: CASSLRQGEKLFF.

Turning to this clone: Other nucleotide sequences from this sample produce the same CDR3. The V call is TRBV5-1, the J call TRBJ1-2, with D perhaps matching TRBD1 (5 bases). With 0 bases removed from V and 2 bases from J, the gap between germline ends came to 8 bases. Germline V CDR1 and CDR2: SGHRS, YFSETQ. This CDR3 has 14 residues. The CDR3 DNA is TGCGCCAGCAGCTTGGGGCAGGGAAACTATGGCTACACCTTC. It translates to CASSLGQGNYGYTF.

This CDR3 is CATSENRSPYGYTF. DNA for the CDR3: TGTGCCACCAGTGAAAACAGGAGTCCCTATGGCTACACCTTC. V gene TRBV24-1 combines with J gene TRBJ1-2; maybe TRBD1 (5 bases). CDR1 is KGHDR, CDR2 SFDVKD, per germline. V gave up 4 bases and J gave up 4 bases, with 12 bases separating them. This CDR3 contains 14 residues.

The chain is built from TRBV7-8 and TRBJ1-1; TRBD1 aligns across 8 bases. The CDR3 runs 14 residues. The germline V gene encodes CDR1 SGHVS and CDR2 FQNEAQ. Trimming at V came to 5 bases and at J to 5 bases, leaving 7 bases not matched to a gene. This CDR3 reads CASSPRQGRTEAFF. The CDR3 coding sequence is TGTGCCAGCAGCCCCAGACAGGGGAGGACTGAAGCTTTCTTT.